The 17 T cell receptor beta chains below all came from one sample that was sequenced in a study of blood T cell repertoires in COVID-19. Assay: immunoSEQ multiplex PCR; the TCRdb copy retains only in-frame clones and omits some. The table includes under 200,000 clones, 80% to 90% detected once. The material sequenced was peripheral blood. These receptors all stem from a woman older than 75 with acute or convalescent COVID-19.

A few counts support this clone. The CDR3 protein is CATSREQNSGNTIYF. The CDR3 DNA sequence: TGTGCCACCAGCAGAGAACAGAACTCTGGAAACACCATATATTTT. The V gene is TRBV15, the J gene TRBJ1-3; no definite D call. In germline, CDR1 is LNHNV, CDR2 YYDKDF (reference sequence). The CDR3 has 15 residues. V lost 0 bases and J 0 bases, leaving 6 bases between the germline ends.

The chain carries TRBV19 and TRBJ1-1; 9 bases align to TRBD1. V shed 7 bases and J 1 base; nucleotides not matched to a gene: 7. This CDR3 has 15 residues. CDR1 is LNHDA and CDR2 is SQIVND in the germline V gene (reference sequence). The chain's CDR3 is CASTTRGQGNTEAFF. The CDR3 region has the DNA TGTGCCAGTACAACAAGGGGACAGGGGAACACTGAAGCTTTCTTT.

The CDR3 protein is CASSPFHYGYTF. CDR3 DNA sequence: TGTGCCAGCAGTCCGTTTCACTATGGCTACACCTTC. This chain connects TRBV12-3 or TRBV12-4 to TRBJ1-2; D is unclear. The CDR3 has 12 residues. Trimming took 5 bases from V and 3 from J, leaving 7 bases between them.

The V gene is TRBV27, the J gene TRBJ2-7; D is possibly TRBD1 (7 bases). Trimming shortened V by 6 bases and J by 6 bases, and 21 bases separated the two germline ends. The CDR3 is 15 amino acids. Per the germline V gene, CDR1 is MNHEY and CDR2 is SMNVEV (reference sequence). The CDR3 DNA is TGTGCCAGCAGACGCACTATACAGGGGCGGGGCGAGCAGTACTTC. This encodes CASRRTIQGRGEQYF.

The V call is TRBV5-6, the J call TRBJ1-1; no definite D call. This CDR3 comprises 14 residues. CDR1 is SGHDT and CDR2 is YYEEEE in the germline V gene. Trimming removed 5 bases at V and 1 base at J, with 12 bases between. CDR3 protein: CASSYGEGNTEAFF. DNA for the CDR3: TGTGCCAGCAGTTACGGGGAGGGGAACACTGAAGCTTTCTTT.

Concerning this clone: This sample also contains other DNA sequences that code for the same CDR3. The CDR3 loop reads CASSVASGSYEQYF. CDR3 DNA: TGTGCCAGCAGCGTAGCTTCCGGTTCTTACGAGCAGTACTTC. The rearrangement uses TRBV9 and TRBJ2-7; D gene uncertain. The CDR3 consists of 14 residues. CDR1 is SGDLS, CDR2 YYNGEE, per germline. V was trimmed by 0 bases and J by 4 bases, leaving 11 bases between them.

This clone was seen a handful of times. V is TRBV10-2 and J is TRBJ1-6, with 10 bases identical to TRBD1. Germline trimming cut 8 bases from V and 12 bases from J; bases unmatched to any gene: 7. Germline loops: CDR1 WSHSY, CDR2 SAAADI. The CDR3 covers 13 residues. The CDR3 spells CASGGQGVLPLHF. The CDR3 nucleotides read TGCGCCAGCGGTGGACAGGGGGTCCTACCCCTCCACTTT.

The chain carries TRBV10-1 and TRBJ2-1; 8 bases fit TRBD2. Per germline, CDR1 WNHNN and CDR2 SYGVQD (reference sequence). J lost 5 bases, V lost 4 bases, and 4 bases had no gene match. There are 14 residues in the CDR3. The CDR3 DNA reads TGCGCCAGCAGTGTATTAGCGGGAAACAATGAGCAGTTCTTC. It translates to CASSVLAGNNEQFF.

Regarding this clone: The same CDR3 also results from other DNA sequences found in this sample. The V gene is TRBV18, the J gene TRBJ1-1; tentatively, D is TRBD1 (6 bases). Trimming pared 4 bases from V and 3 bases from J, leaving 9 bases between. The CDR3 has 13 residues. In germline, CDR1 is KGHSH, CDR2 LQKENI. In DNA, the CDR3 is TGTGCCAGCTCACAAGAGGGGGACACTGAAGCTTTCTTT. Translating gives CASSQEGDTEAFF.

The chain joins TRBV6-1 to TRBJ2-7; weak D call: TRBD1 (5 bases). The V end was cut by 1 base, the J end by 5 bases, with 15 bases between. This CDR3 spans 15 amino acids. Germline V gene sequence: CDR1 MNHNS, CDR2 SASEGT. Here the CDR3 reads CASSEVRVRPHEQYF. Written as DNA, the CDR3 is TGTGCCAGCAGTGAAGTCAGGGTGAGGCCCCACGAGCAGTACTTC.

V usage is TRBV7-2 and J usage is TRBJ2-7; 10 positions agree with TRBD1. V trimming: 1 base; J trimming: 1 base; junction bases outside the gene matches: 4. The CDR3 consists of 16 residues. CDR1 and CDR2 (germline): SGHTA, FQGNSA. CDR3 nucleotides: TGTGCCAGCAGCTTAGTTGGGACAGGGGTTTCCTACGAGCAGTACTTC. It encodes CASSLVGTGVSYEQYF.

The chain combines TRBV19 with TRBJ1-1; D gene ambiguous. In germline, CDR1 is LNHDA, CDR2 SQIVND (reference sequence). The CDR3 spans 15 residues. The germline V and J ends were trimmed by 5 bases and 8 bases, with 21 bases remaining between them. The CDR3 protein is CASSVREPALEEAFF. For the CDR3, the DNA is TGTGCCAGTAGTGTTCGGGAGCCCGCTTTAGAAGAAGCTTTCTTT.

This chain joins TRBV7-9 and TRBJ2-2; 10 nucleotides align to TRBD2. The CDR3 is 15 amino acids. V lost 3 bases to trimming and J lost 4 bases; unmatched junction nucleotides: 2. Germline V gene sequence: CDR1 SEHNR, CDR2 FQNEAQ (reference sequence). The CDR3, as DNA: TGTGCCAGCAGCTTCAGCGGGAGGGCCACCGGGGAGCTGTTTTTT. Translated, it gives CASSFSGRATGELFF.

The CDR3 is CASSLAFLGLANSSSTDTQYF. The CDR3 bases are TGTGCCAGCAGCTTAGCTTTTTTGGGACTAGCAAATTCTTCAAGCACAGATACGCAGTATTTT. V and J are TRBV7-2 and TRBJ2-3, with 9 bases matching TRBD2. This CDR3 comprises 21 residues. Germline CDR1 is SGHTA and CDR2 is FQGNSA. V lost 0 bases to trimming and J lost 0 bases; unmatched junction nucleotides: 16.

This chain uses TRBV18 with TRBJ2-7; 8 nucleotides match TRBD2. Germline CDR1 is KGHSH and CDR2 is LQKENI. The CDR3 extends over 16 amino acids. V lost 3 bases to trimming and J lost 2 bases; unmatched junction nucleotides: 9. The CDR3 region has the DNA TGTGCCAGCTCACCCCCTGGCGGGAGGCTGCCCTACGAGCAGTACTTC. It yields the protein CASSPPGGRLPYEQYF.

Comment on this clone: The junction departs from the called germline gene at one end, perhaps through a read error. In nucleotides, the CDR3 is TGTGCCAGCAGATTAGTTGGGACTAGCGGGACACTCTCAGATACGCAGTATTTT. Its translation is CASRLVGTSGTLSDTQYF. The rearrangement joins TRBV11-2 to TRBJ2-3; 13 bases align to TRBD2. The CDR3 runs to 18 residues. Per germline, CDR1 SGHAT and CDR2 FQNNGV.

This clone has only one observation. This rearrangement joins TRBV29-1 to TRBJ2-3, with D unclear. Trimming cost V 4 bases and J 4 bases, with 15 bases left between them. Germline V gives CDR1 SQVTM, CDR2 ANQGSEA. This CDR3 is 14 amino acids long. The CDR3, as DNA: TGCAGCGTTGCTCCCTCCCGGGTGGCAGATACGCAGTATTTT. The encoded protein is CSVAPSRVADTQYF.